This passage covers 7 T cell receptor beta chains from one sample sequenced in a study of Graves' ophthalmopathy and Graves' hyperthyroidism. Amplification from RNA transcripts yielded the TCR beta CDR3 regions. RT-PCR with HTBI primers came first, then second-round multiplex PCR. TCRdb ran MiXCR on the multiplex PCR reads and lists one entry per CDR3 protein. This table holds some 410,000 distinct CDR3 sequences, over 20% found once. The sequencing input was peripheral blood. These TCRs come from a woman aged 18-35 years with stable Graves' hyperthyroidism.

This clonotype was counted ten times or more. V usage is TRBV6-1 and J usage is TRBJ2-2, with D possibly TRBD1 on 6 matching bases. V was pared by 4 bases and J by 2 bases, with 14 bases between. CDR3 length equals 16 residues. Germline-derived CDR1 and CDR2 are MNHNS and SASEGT. CDR3 in DNA: TGTGCCAGCAGTGGAAACAGGGACGTAAACACCGGGGAGCTGTTTTTT. Translating gives CASSGNRDVNTGELFF.

This rearrangement joins TRBV15 to TRBJ1-1, with D uncertain. With 7 bases removed from V and 1 base from J, the gap between germline ends came to 19 bases. Germline lookup yields CDR1 LNHNV and CDR2 YYDKDF (reference sequence). The CDR3 length is 16 residues. CDR3 amino acids: CATKPTRGNPNTEAFF. Here the CDR3 DNA reads TGTGCCACCAAGCCGACAAGAGGGAATCCGAACACTGAAGCTTTCTTT.

V usage is TRBV20-1 and J usage is TRBJ1-6; D is possibly TRBD1 (5 bases). CDR3 size: 16 residues. Looked up from germline, CDR1 is DFQATT and CDR2 is SNEGSKA (reference sequence). V lost 6 bases and J lost 15, with 30 bases in between. CDR3 nucleotide sequence: TGCAGTGCGCCAACCGGTGGGGCAGCCTTAAGTCGGGGCCTCCACTTT. This encodes CSAPTGGAALSRGLHF.

This clonotype was observed at least ten times. This rearrangement joins TRBV6-2 or TRBV6-3 to TRBJ1-5; TRBD1 aligns across 7 bases. Germline V lookup: CDR1 MNHEY, CDR2 SVGEGT. Germline trimming cut 6 bases from V and 0 bases from J; bases unmatched to any gene: 8. This CDR3 comprises 16 residues. The CDR3 protein is CASSLQGVTSNQPQHF. DNA of the CDR3: TGTGCCAGCAGCCTCCAGGGGGTTACTAGCAATCAGCCCCAGCATTTT.

Concerning this clonotype itself: This clone may be a read error of a much larger clone one base away. V usage is TRBV7-8 and J usage is TRBJ1-3; 7 bases are shared with TRBD1. The CDR3 loop spans 15 amino acids. In germline, CDR1 is SGHVS, CDR2 FQNEAQ. Losses at the gene ends were 4 bases for V and 4 bases for J; bases not matched to a gene: 7. The chain's CDR3 is CASSSGQGVGNTIYF. CDR3 nucleotides: TGTGCCAGCAGCTCAGGGCAGGGGGTGGGAAACACCATATATTTT.

This clonotype was seen more than once but under ten times. The chain carries TRBV6-1 and TRBJ2-3; no clear D. CDR1 is MNHNS and CDR2 is SASEGT in the germline V gene. The CDR3 totals 12 residues. V was pared by 8 bases and J by 1 base, with 7 bases between. The CDR3, as DNA: TGTGCCAGCGGGTTGGGCACAGATACGCAGTATTTT. Its protein is CASGLGTDTQYF.

This clonotype was detected ten times or more. The chain is built from TRBV5-1 and TRBJ2-7, with a weak D call TRBD1 (5 bases). V lost 3 bases to trimming and J lost 9 bases, with 25 bases between them. The CDR3 runs 16 residues. Germline V gene lookup returns CDR1 SGHRS and CDR2 YFSETQ. CDR3 in amino acids: CASSYGHPGSPSGQYF. The DNA for the CDR3 is TGCGCCAGCAGCTACGGACACCCCGGTTCTCCTAGTGGGCAGTACTTC.